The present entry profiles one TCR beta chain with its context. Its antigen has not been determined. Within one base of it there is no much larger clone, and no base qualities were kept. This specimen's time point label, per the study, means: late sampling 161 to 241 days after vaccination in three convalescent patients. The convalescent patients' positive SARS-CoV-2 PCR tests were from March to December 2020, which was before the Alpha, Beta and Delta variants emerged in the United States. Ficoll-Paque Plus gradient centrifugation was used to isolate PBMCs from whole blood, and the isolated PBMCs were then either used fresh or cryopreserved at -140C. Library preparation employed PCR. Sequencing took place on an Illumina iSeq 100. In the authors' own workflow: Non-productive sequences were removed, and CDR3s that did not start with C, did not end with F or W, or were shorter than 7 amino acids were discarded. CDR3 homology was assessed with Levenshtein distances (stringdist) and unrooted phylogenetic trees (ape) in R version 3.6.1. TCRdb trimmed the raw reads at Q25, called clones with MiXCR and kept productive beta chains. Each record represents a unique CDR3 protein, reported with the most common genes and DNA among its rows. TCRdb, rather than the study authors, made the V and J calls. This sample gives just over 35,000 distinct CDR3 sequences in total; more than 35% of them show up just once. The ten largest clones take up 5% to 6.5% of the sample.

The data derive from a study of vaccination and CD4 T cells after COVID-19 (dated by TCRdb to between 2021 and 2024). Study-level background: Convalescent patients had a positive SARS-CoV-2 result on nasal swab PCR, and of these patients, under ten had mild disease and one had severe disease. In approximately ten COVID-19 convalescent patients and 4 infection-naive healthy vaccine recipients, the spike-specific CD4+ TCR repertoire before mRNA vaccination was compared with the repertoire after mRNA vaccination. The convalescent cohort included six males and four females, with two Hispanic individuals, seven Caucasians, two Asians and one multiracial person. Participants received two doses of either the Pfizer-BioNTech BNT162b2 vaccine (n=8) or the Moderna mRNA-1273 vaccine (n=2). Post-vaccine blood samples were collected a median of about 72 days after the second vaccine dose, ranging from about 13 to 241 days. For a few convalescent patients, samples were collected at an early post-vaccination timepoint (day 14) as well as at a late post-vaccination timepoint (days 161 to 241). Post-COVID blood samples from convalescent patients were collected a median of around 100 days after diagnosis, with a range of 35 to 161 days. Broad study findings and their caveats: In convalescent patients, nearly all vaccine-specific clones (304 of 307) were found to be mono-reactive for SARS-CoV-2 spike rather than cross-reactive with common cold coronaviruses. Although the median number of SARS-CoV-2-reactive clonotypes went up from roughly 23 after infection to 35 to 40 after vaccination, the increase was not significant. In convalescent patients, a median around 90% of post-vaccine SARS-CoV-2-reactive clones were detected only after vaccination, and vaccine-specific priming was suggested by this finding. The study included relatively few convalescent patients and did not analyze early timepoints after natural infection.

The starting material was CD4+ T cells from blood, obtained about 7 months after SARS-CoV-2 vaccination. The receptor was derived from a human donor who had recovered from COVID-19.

The CDR3 has the sequence CASSETDYEQYF. The sequence in DNA is TGTGCCAGCAGCGAGACAGACTACGAGCAGTACTTC. The sequence joins TRBV6-1 to TRBJ2-7; the D gene is possibly TRBD1, with 5 bases matching. V gives up 6 bases and J gives up 3 bases, and the segment between their germline ends measures 9 bases. From cysteine to phenylalanine, the CDR3 is 12 amino acids long. Only the CDR3 region is kept as DNA, spanning 36 bases read in frame from base 1. In the germline V gene, CDR1 corresponds to MNHNS and CDR2 to SASEGT.